The following is a T cell receptor (beta chain) sequence with its context. Its cognate antigen is unknown. The sample is drawn from a study of blood T cells in healthy people across ages. Broader study findings: Donor CMV status was unknown, possibly confounding expanded clonotype changes. Naive T cell percentage by flow cytometry tracked strongly with beta diversity. TCR beta diversity, measured per million T cells, fell in a roughly linear way with age.

A sample-barcoded 5' primer and a J-beta primer mix were used in a second PCR of roughly 7 to 11 cycles. TCRdb re-analysed the 5' RACE reads in MiXCR, keeping a single row per CDR3 protein. The sample contains approximately 800,000 distinct CDR3 sequences, roughly 50% of which appear only once. This CDR3 is built from 13 residues. Germline CDR1 SGHTA, CDR2 FQGNSA. V lost 1 base and J 6 bases, leaving 9 bases between the germline ends. The chain recombines TRBV7-2 with TRBJ1-1; D not certain. The sequenced sample was blood. The TCR comes from a man aged 25 to 45 in good health. DNA of the CDR3: TGTGCCAGCAGCTTAGTAGGCGGATCTGAAGCTTTCTTT. Encoded protein: CASSLVGGSEAFF.